This T cell receptor (beta chain) appears in the sequencing data of a study of blood T cell repertoires in COVID-19. The CDR3 totals 11 residues. With 3 bases removed from V and 4 bases from J, the gap between germline ends came to 3 bases. Germline CDR1 and CDR2: LGHNA and YNFKEQ. In the authors' workflow: Counts of nucleated cells, estimated from reference gene primer amplification, were obtained. Assay used: immunoSEQ multiplex PCR; TCRdb lists only in-frame clones, some missing. Clonal size and the V and J genes are those of that table, whereas D and trimming came from the DNA. Among a few hundred thousand clones listed, around 87% were seen once. Participants reported their clinical history, and cohort assignment relied on those reports. Two negative PCRs, clearance, or symptom resolution characterized the recovered Cohort 3 donors.

Sequenced input: PBMCs or T cells enriched from blood (not recorded which). The origin of this receptor is a woman aged 18-29 years who had recovered from COVID-19. This rearrangement joins TRBV4-2 to TRBJ1-1, with D uncertain. The CDR3 DNA reads TGTGCCAGCAGCCACAGCACTGAAGCTTTCTTT. The encoded protein is CASSHSTEAFF.